These 16 T cell receptor beta chains came from one sample sequenced in a study of blood T cell repertoires in COVID-19 (dated by TCRdb to about 2020). The protocol used for the library was the immunoSEQ multiplex PCR assay. TCRdb limited this immuneACCESS table to in-frame rearrangements with V and J called. A share of clones is missing; checked studies link under half to unresolved V genes, and the rest is unexplained. This sample is represented by 200,000 to 250,000 clones; just under 85% of them were singletons. The ten largest clonotypes hold more than 7% of the sample. The sample taken for sequencing was peripheral blood. These receptor sequences come from a man older than 75 with acute or convalescent COVID-19.

The genes are TRBV6-5 and TRBJ1-1; a possible D gene is TRBD1 (5 bases). Germline values: CDR1 MNHEY, CDR2 SVGAGI. Trimming took off 8 bases at V and 3 bases at J, with 16 bases between the two ends. There are 14 residues in the CDR3. CDR3 sequence (DNA): TGTGCCAGCGCATCGGGGGGGGGAGACACTGAAGCTTTCTTT. Amino acid sequence: CASASGGGDTEAFF.

This clone turned up a few times. The rearrangement uses TRBV10-3 and TRBJ2-1, with D perhaps matching TRBD2 (5 bases). This CDR3 region has 17 residues. The V end was cut by 0 bases, the J end by 6 bases, with 18 bases between. Per the germline V gene, CDR1 is ENHRY and CDR2 is SYGVKD. The CDR3 nucleotides are TGTGCCATCAGTGAGTCCTTTGATCAGGTGGCGGGCAATGAGCAGTTCTTC. As protein: CAISESFDQVAGNEQFF.

This chain links TRBV5-1 with TRBJ2-7; 8 positions match TRBD2. Losses at the gene ends were 0 bases for V and 0 bases for J; bases not matched to a gene: 14. Per the germline V gene, CDR1 is SGHRS and CDR2 is YFSETQ. This CDR3 spans 19 amino acids. The CDR3 loop reads CASSLGPRQRELFSYEQYF. As DNA, the CDR3 is TGCGCCAGCAGCTTGGGTCCAAGACAGCGGGAGCTATTCTCCTACGAGCAGTACTTC.

The rearrangement joins TRBV18 to TRBJ1-5, with 9 bases fitting TRBD1. Germline CDR1 is KGHSH and CDR2 is LQKENI. V was clipped by 6 bases and J by 4 bases; unmatched bases: 1. CDR3 length: 13 residues. As DNA, the CDR3 is TGTGCCAGCTCCGGACAGGGGAATCAGCCCCAGCATTTT. It is translated as CASSGQGNQPQHF. The variable domain in full, completed from reference TRBV18 and TRBJ1-5, reads NAGVMQNPRHLVRRRGQEARLRCSPMKGHSHVYWYRQLPEEGLKFMVYLQKENIIDESGMPKERFSAEFPKEGPSILRIQQVVRGDSAAYFCASSGQGNQPQHFGDGTRLSIL.

This rearrangement joins TRBV25-1 to TRBJ2-1; TRBD1 matches 7 bases. Germline CDR1 is MGHDK and CDR2 is SYGVNS. V lost 6 bases and J lost 9; bases outside the gene matches: 8. The CDR3 is 13 residues long. CDR3 coding DNA: TGTGCCAGCAGGGAACAGGGGAAGGGTGAGCAGTTCTTC. Its translation is CASREQGKGEQFF.

This clone was seen only once. The same CDR3 can be traced to other DNA sequences in this sample. The chain combines TRBV5-1 with TRBJ1-5; D remains unclear. The CDR3 totals 15 residues. Trimming shortened V by 0 bases and J by 0 bases, and 7 bases separated the two germline ends. CDR1 is SGHRS and CDR2 is YFSETQ in the germline V gene. The CDR3 region has the DNA TGCGCCAGCAGCTTGGGCGGTATTAGCAATCAGCCCCAGCATTTT. Protein sequence: CASSLGGISNQPQHF.

This chain joins TRBV5-1 and TRBJ1-4; D is ambiguous. Trimming took off 0 bases at V and 3 bases at J, with 15 bases between the two ends. Germline CDR1 SGHRS, CDR2 YFSETQ. The CDR3 extends over 17 amino acids. The chain's CDR3 is CASSLGVPSRANEKLFF. The CDR3 DNA follows: TGCGCCAGCAGCTTGGGGGTACCCTCTCGGGCTAATGAAAAACTGTTTTTT.

The chain carries TRBV5-1 and TRBJ2-7; 10 nucleotides line up with TRBD2. The CDR3 spans 17 residues. Germline V gene data show CDR1 as SGHRS and CDR2 as YFSETQ. V was clipped by 0 bases and J by 2 bases; unmatched bases: 8. CDR3 in amino acids: CASSLDFAGLAAYEQYF. In nucleotides, the CDR3 is TGCGCCAGCAGCTTGGACTTTGCCGGACTAGCGGCCTACGAGCAGTACTTC.

This chain connects TRBV5-1 to TRBJ2-7; D might be TRBD1 (5 bases). Germline V gene data show CDR1 as SGHRS and CDR2 as YFSETQ. CDR3 size: 14 residues. V lost 0 bases and J lost 3, with 10 bases in between. The CDR3 loop reads CASSLDPQGYEQYF. Written as DNA, the CDR3 is TGCGCCAGCAGCTTGGATCCGCAGGGCTACGAGCAGTACTTC.

The chain has TRBV5-5 and TRBJ1-6; unclear D gene. CDR1 is SGHKS and CDR2 is YYEKEE in the germline V gene (reference sequence). With 0 bases removed from V and 0 bases from J, the gap between germline ends came to 10 bases. The CDR3 runs to 17 residues. The CDR3 DNA reads TGTGCCAGCAGCTTGGTACGGGTGAGCTCCTATAATTCACCCCTCCACTTT. Amino acid sequence: CASSLVRVSSYNSPLHF.

The chain is built from TRBV9 and TRBJ2-7; D may be TRBD2 (6 bases). The germline gives CDR1 SGDLS, CDR2 YYNGEE. The V end lost 1 base, the J end lost 3 bases, and 14 bases lay between the germline ends. The CDR3 totals 15 residues. CDR3 nucleotides: TGTGCCAGCAGCGTATCCCCAGCGGAGGGCTACGAGCAGTACTTC. Its protein product is CASSVSPAEGYEQYF.

The chain combines TRBV7-8 with TRBJ1-6; TRBD1 matches 8 bases. CDR3 size: 18 residues. Looked up from germline, CDR1 is SGHVS and CDR2 is FQNEAQ. V was pared by 3 bases and J by 4 bases, with 11 bases of the junction left unmatched. CDR3 bases: TGTGCCAGCAGCTTTCCGACGACAGGGGCGTTTTATAATTCACCCCTCCACTTT. It codes for CASSFPTTGAFYNSPLHF.

The genes are TRBV13 and TRBJ2-7; 9 nucleotides align to TRBD1. The CDR3 loop spans 18 amino acids. The germline V gene encodes CDR1 PRHDT and CDR2 FYEKMQ (reference sequence). Trimming cost V 1 base and J 4 bases; bases outside gene matches: 14. The CDR3 is CASSLVGTGYGIRYEQYF. CDR3 coding DNA: TGTGCCAGCAGCTTAGTTGGGACAGGGTATGGAATTAGGTACGAGCAGTACTTC.

This rearrangement joins TRBV10-3 to TRBJ2-7; no reliable D call. From germline, CDR1 is ENHRY and CDR2 SYGVKD. Deletions cut 5 bases from V and 5 bases from J, with 10 bases between. The CDR3 spans 12 residues. The chain's CDR3 is CAISPQANEQYF. CDR3 sequence (DNA): TGTGCCATCAGTCCGCAGGCCAACGAGCAGTACTTC.

The chain links TRBV28 to TRBJ2-5; 7 bases match TRBD1. The V segment lost 10 bases and the J segment 0 bases; nucleotides outside the gene matches: 5. This CDR3 contains 13 residues. Germline V gives CDR1 MDHEN, CDR2 SYDVKM. The CDR3 nucleotides are TGTGCCACGAGGGGGCTTTACCAAGAGACCCAGTACTTC. Translating it yields CATRGLYQETQYF.

The chain links TRBV14 to TRBJ2-7; 11 bases are a match to TRBD2. This CDR3 is 16 amino acids long. Germline V lookup: CDR1 SGHDN, CDR2 FVKESK. Trimming removed 0 bases from V and 9 bases from J; junction bases left unmatched: 10. The CDR3 loop reads CASSQDRLAGGRGQYF. In DNA, the CDR3 is TGTGCCAGCAGCCAAGATAGGCTAGCGGGAGGCCGTGGGCAGTACTTC.